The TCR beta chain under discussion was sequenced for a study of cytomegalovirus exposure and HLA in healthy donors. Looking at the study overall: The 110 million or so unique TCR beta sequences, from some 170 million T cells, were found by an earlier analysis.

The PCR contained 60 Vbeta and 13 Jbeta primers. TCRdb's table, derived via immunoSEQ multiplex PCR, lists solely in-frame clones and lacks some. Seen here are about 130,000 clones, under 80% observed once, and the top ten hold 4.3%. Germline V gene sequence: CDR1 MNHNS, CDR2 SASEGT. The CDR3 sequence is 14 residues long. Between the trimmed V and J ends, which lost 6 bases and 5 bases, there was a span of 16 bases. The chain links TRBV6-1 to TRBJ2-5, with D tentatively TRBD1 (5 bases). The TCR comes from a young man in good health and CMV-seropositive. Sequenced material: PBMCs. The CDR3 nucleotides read TGTGCCAGCAGCCCTACAGGTCTTGGGGAGACCCAGTACTTC. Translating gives CASSPTGLGETQYF.